These 4 T cell receptor beta chains were all obtained from the same sample, sequenced in a study of T cell changes during pregnancy in multiple sclerosis. Only in-frame clones appear in the TCRdb table, and some are missing; sequencing was by immunoSEQ multiplex PCR. The table lists about 23,000 clones, around 89% of them singletons. This specimen was CD8+ T cells from peripheral blood mononuclear cells, taken in the first trimester of pregnancy. Every receptor here comes from a female donor with multiple sclerosis, enrolled in a pregnancy study.

The V gene is TRBV10-3, the J gene TRBJ1-4; no firm D call. CDR1 and CDR2 (germline): ENHRY, SYGVKD. The ends were cut back, 9 bases at V and 3 bases at J, with 11 bases in the middle. This CDR3 has 13 amino acids. CDR3 coding DNA: TGTGCCATGTCGGGAGCTGCTAATGAAAAACTGTTTTTT. Encoded protein: CAMSGAANEKLFF.

CDR3 DNA: TGTGCCAGCAGCTTAGGTCTAGCTCTCTACGAGCAGTACTTC. It encodes CASSLGLALYEQYF. The chain recombines TRBV7-2 with TRBJ2-7; D may be TRBD2 (5 bases). The CDR3 totals 14 residues. With 1 base removed from V and 3 bases from J, the gap between germline ends came to 10 bases. The germline gives CDR1 SGHTA, CDR2 FQGNSA.

V is TRBV9 and J is TRBJ2-1; the D gene is possibly TRBD2 (5 bases). The V gene's germline CDR1 is SGDLS and CDR2 YYNGEE. The CDR3 sequence is 13 residues long. Trimming left V 5 bases short and J 10 bases short, with 16 bases between. The CDR3 protein is CASSAPLAQEQFF. CDR3 bases: TGTGCCAGCAGTGCTCCCCTAGCCCAGGAGCAGTTCTTC.

The chain is built from TRBV27 and TRBJ2-7, with 7 bases fitting TRBD1. CDR1 and CDR2 (germline): MNHEY, SMNVEV (reference sequence). The CDR3 covers 14 residues. Trimming took 4 bases from V and 2 from J; bases not matched to a gene: 5. The chain's CDR3 is CASSYTGAPYEQYF. The DNA for the CDR3 is TGTGCCAGCAGTTATACAGGGGCACCCTACGAGCAGTACTTC.